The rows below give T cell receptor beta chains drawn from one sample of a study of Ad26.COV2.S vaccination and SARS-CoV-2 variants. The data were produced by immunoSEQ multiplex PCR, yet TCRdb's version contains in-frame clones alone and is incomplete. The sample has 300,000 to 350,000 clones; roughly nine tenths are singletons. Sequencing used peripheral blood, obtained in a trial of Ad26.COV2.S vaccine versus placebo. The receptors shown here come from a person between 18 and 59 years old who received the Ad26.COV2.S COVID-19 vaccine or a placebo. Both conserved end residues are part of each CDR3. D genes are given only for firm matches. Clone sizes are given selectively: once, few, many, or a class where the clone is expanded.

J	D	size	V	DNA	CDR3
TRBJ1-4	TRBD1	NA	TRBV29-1	TGCAGCGTTGCCAGGGGGCCTGAAAAACTGTTTTTT	CSVARGPEKLFF
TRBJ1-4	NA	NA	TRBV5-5	TGTGCCAGCAGCTTGGTCCAGGGCTATAATGAAAAACTGTTTTTT	CASSLVQGYNEKLFF
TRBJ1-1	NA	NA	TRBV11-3	TGTGCCAGCAGTCACATGGGGGCGAACACTGAAGCTTTCTTT	CASSHMGANTEAFF
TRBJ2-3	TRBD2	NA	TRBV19	TGTGCCAGTAGTAGCGGACTAGCGGTGCCCACAGATACGCAGTATTTT	CASSSGLAVPTDTQYF
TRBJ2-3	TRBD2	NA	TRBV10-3	TGTGCCATCAGCCGGACTAGCGGGAGAAGCACAGATACGCAGTATTTT	CAISRTSGRSTDTQYF
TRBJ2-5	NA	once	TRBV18	TGTGCCAGCTCACCGTCGGGTTTACGGGAGACCCAGTACTTC	CASSPSGLRETQYF
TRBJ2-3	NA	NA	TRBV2	TGTGCCAGCAGTGACAGGGTAGGAGTAATCACAGATACGCAGTATTTT	CASSDRVGVITDTQYF
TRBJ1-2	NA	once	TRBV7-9	TGTGCCAGCAGCTTAAGGGCCTCAACCCCCTATGGCTACACCTTC	CASSLRASTPYGYTF
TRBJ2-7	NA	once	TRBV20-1	TGCAGTGTGGGAGACCCCTACGAGCAGTACTTC	CSVGDPYEQYF
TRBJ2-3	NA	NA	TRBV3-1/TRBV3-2	TGTGCCAGGGTAGGGGGATCCCCGACCCGGTTTTCGCAGTATTTT	CARVGGSPTRFSQYF
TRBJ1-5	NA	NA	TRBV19	TGTGCCATCTCAGCGACAGGCGGGGGGCCCCAGCATTTT	CAISATGGGPQHF
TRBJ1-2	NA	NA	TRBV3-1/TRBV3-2	TGTGCCAGCAGCCAAGATCACGGGAGAGGCTACACCTTC	CASSQDHGRGYTF
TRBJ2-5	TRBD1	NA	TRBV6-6	TGTGCCAGCTTACTAACAGGGGAAGAGACCCAGTACTTC	CASLLTGEETQYF
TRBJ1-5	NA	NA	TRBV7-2	TGTGCCAGCAGCTTAAGTGCAGTGTACAATCAGCCCCAGCATTTT	CASSLSAVYNQPQHF
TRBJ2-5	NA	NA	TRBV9	TGTGCCAGCAGCGTCGACCCTCAAGAGACCCAGTACTTC	CASSVDPQETQYF
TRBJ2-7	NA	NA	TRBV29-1	TGCAGCGTTGCCAGACGGGACCTCTACGAGCAGTACTTC	CSVARRDLYEQYF
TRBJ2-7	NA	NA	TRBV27	TGTGCCAGCAGTTTTGGACAGAGGTACGAGCAGTACTTC	CASSFGQRYEQYF
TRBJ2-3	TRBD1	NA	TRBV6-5	TGTGCCAGCAGCCAGGGGGTCACAGATACGCAGTATTTT	CASSQGVTDTQYF